This T cell receptor (beta chain) derives from a study of blood T cell repertoires in COVID-19. For the study at large: T cells, B-cell-depleted T cells, or PBMCs supplied cDNA or gDNA.

Original processing methods: Reference gene primers were amplified, and this amplification served to estimate nucleated cell counts. Measured with immunoSEQ multiplex PCR; TCRdb has only the in-frame clones, and not every one. The DNA was the basis for D and trimming; V, J and clone size are from that table. The data show 150,000 to 190,000 clones, approximately 92% seen once. The CDR3 totals 16 residues. This TCR derives from a middle-aged woman with acute or convalescent COVID-19. Material: peripheral blood. V and J are TRBV21-1 and TRBJ2-3; the table's D call of TRBD1 was not tested on the DNA. TRBV21-1 is classified as a pseudogene. The CDR3 sequence: CASSKLRDTCLDTQYF. The CDR3 nucleotides read TGTGCCAGCAGCAAACTAAGGGACACCTGCCTAGATACGCAGTATTTT.